What follows are 5 T cell receptor beta chains derived from one specimen sequenced in a study of CD8 T cells in Susac syndrome. RNA in amounts of about 0.45 to 1 ug was reverse transcribed with random hexamers. TCRdb re-called the immunoSEQ multiplex PCR reads through MiXCR, storing one row per CDR3 protein. Of about 140,000 distinct CDR3 sequences in the sample, around 94% were seen once. The sample comprised CD4+ T cells from PBMCs. The receptors here all came from a human donor in good health.

V is TRBV20-1 and J is TRBJ2-5; D is perhaps TRBD1 (6 bases). Germline CDR1 reads DFQATT; CDR2 reads SNEGSKA (reference sequence). Trimming removed 5 bases from V and 2 bases from J, with 9 bases in between. This CDR3 is built from 12 residues. The CDR3 loop is CSAEDRQETQYF. The DNA of the CDR3 is TGCAGTGCTGAGGACAGACAAGAGACCCAGTACTTC.

This rearrangement joins TRBV24-1 to TRBJ2-1; D ambiguous. The CDR3 loop spans 13 amino acids. Germline-derived CDR1 and CDR2 are KGHDR and SFDVKD. V gave up 5 bases and J gave up 0 bases, with 4 bases separating them. The CDR3 DNA follows: TGTGCCACCAGTGGGCGCTCCTACAATGAGCAGTTCTTC. Its translation is CATSGRSYNEQFF.

The V gene is TRBV6-1, the J gene TRBJ2-3, with 8 nucleotides matching TRBD2. The CDR3 contains 17 residues. From germline, CDR1 is MNHNS and CDR2 SASEGT. V shed 8 bases and J 4 bases; nucleotides not matched to a gene: 17. CDR3 bases: TGTGCCAGCCAGAGGAAACTAGCGGCCGGGAGAGCAGATACGCAGTATTTT. This gives the protein CASQRKLAAGRADTQYF.

V usage is TRBV6-1 and J usage is TRBJ2-7; D gene uncertain. V was shortened by 7 bases and J by 1 base, with 8 bases between the two germline ends. Germline V CDR1 and CDR2: MNHNS, SASEGT. The CDR3 spans 12 residues. CDR3 in amino acids: CASTLPSYEQYF. The CDR3, as DNA: TGTGCCAGCACCCTCCCTTCCTACGAGCAGTACTTC.

This chain connects TRBV5-4 to TRBJ2-7, with TRBD2 matching over 12 bases. Germline CDR1 SGHNT, CDR2 YYREEE (reference sequence). CDR3 length equals 16 residues. Losses at the gene ends were 4 bases for V and 7 bases for J; bases not matched to a gene: 12. The CDR3 bases are TGTGCCAGCAGCCTTCCTTGGACTAGCGGGAATGGAGAGCAGTACTTC. It yields the protein CASSLPWTSGNGEQYF.